The 18 T cell receptor beta chains below come from one sample, sequenced in a study of blood T cell repertoires in COVID-19. TCRdb's copy holds only in-frame clones and misses some; the assay was immunoSEQ multiplex PCR. There are nearly 60,000 clones in the sample; 70% to 90% occur only once, and roughly 5% lies in the top ten. The sequenced sample was peripheral blood. The receptors shown here come from a man between 40 and 49 years old with active COVID-19.

This CDR3 reads CASSSFTVFYGYTF. CDR3 sequence (DNA): TGTGCCAGCAGCTCCTTTACAGTGTTCTATGGCTACACCTTC. The V and J genes are TRBV5-8 and TRBJ1-2; D remains unclear. The germline V gene has CDR1 SGHTS and CDR2 YDEGEE. Trimming took 3 bases from V and 4 from J, leaving 13 bases between them. The CDR3 sequence is 14 residues long.

J is TRBJ2-7 and V is TRBV20-1; 8 bases are a match to TRBD1. CDR3 length: 15 residues. J gave up 2 bases and V 3 bases, and 9 bases lay outside the gene matches. Germline loops: CDR1 DFQATT, CDR2 SNEGSKA (reference sequence). CDR3 in DNA: TGCAGTGCTAGTTCCTATGGGACAGGCACCTACGAGCAGTACTTC. Translating gives CSASSYGTGTYEQYF.

This sequence joins TRBV3-1 (or the pseudogene TRBV3-2) and TRBJ2-5; TRBD2 agrees at 9 bases. The CDR3 spans 15 residues. The junction had 8 bases not matched to a gene; V was cut back by 4 bases and J by 5 bases. Looked up from germline, CDR1 is LGHDT and CDR2 is YNNKEL (reference sequence). The DNA of the CDR3 is TGTGCCAGCAGCCTCGATGGACTAGCGTGGGAGACCCAGTACTTC. Its protein product is CASSLDGLAWETQYF.

In its sample, this clone was seen once. V and J are TRBV28 and TRBJ2-2; 10 bases map to TRBD2. Germline loops: CDR1 MDHEN, CDR2 SYDVKM. This CDR3 is 17 amino acids long. V gave up 8 bases and J gave up 3 bases; unmatched junction bases: 12. CDR3 sequence: CASGMASGSRHTGELFF. In DNA, the CDR3 is TGTGCCAGCGGGATGGCTAGCGGGAGCCGACACACCGGGGAGCTGTTTTTT.

This clone was detected only a few times. Other nucleotide sequences from this sample produce the same CDR3. The V call is TRBV3-1 (or the pseudogene TRBV3-2), the J call TRBJ1-2, with a tentative D call TRBD1 (6 bases). Germline CDR1 is LGHDT and CDR2 is YNNKEL (reference sequence). V dropped 8 bases and J dropped 8 bases, with 12 bases sitting between them. CDR3 length: 11 amino acids. DNA for the CDR3: TGTGCCAGCTCCAGGGGACGCGGCTACACCTTC. The encoded protein is CASSRGRGYTF.

This chain links TRBV9 with TRBJ1-6; D remains unclear. V was cut by 0 bases and J by 6 bases, with 7 bases left in between. The CDR3 has 14 residues. Per germline, CDR1 SGDLS and CDR2 YYNGEE. The CDR3 bases are TGTGCCAGCAGCGTAGCCTTTAGTAATTCACCCCTCCACTTT. Translation gives CASSVAFSNSPLHF.

The gene calls are TRBV28 and TRBJ2-7; no reliable D call. Between the trimmed V and J ends, which lost 8 bases and 7 bases, there was a span of 12 bases. Per the germline V gene, CDR1 is MDHEN and CDR2 is SYDVKM. The CDR3 is made up of 11 amino acids. This chain's CDR3 is CASGWSREQYF. CDR3 in DNA: TGTGCCAGCGGTTGGTCCCGGGAGCAGTACTTC.

The count of this clone is one. The chain recombines TRBV5-1 with TRBJ2-1; D is unclear. The CDR3 is 12 amino acids. Trimming stripped 0 bases from V and 10 bases from J, with 8 bases between. Germline assignment: CDR1 SGHRS and CDR2 YFSETQ. CDR3 in amino acids: CASSLGSTEQFF. CDR3 DNA sequence: TGCGCCAGCAGCTTGGGTAGCACCGAGCAGTTCTTC.

V and J are TRBV6-7 and TRBJ2-3, with unresolved D. TRBV6-7 is an open reading frame whose function is uncertain. The CDR3 extends over 19 amino acids. V lost 2 bases to trimming and J lost 2 bases, with 23 bases between them. The CDR3 region is CASSYHPIYGGDHTDTQYF. As DNA, the CDR3 is TGTGCCAGCAGTTACCACCCAATATATGGCGGAGATCACACAGATACGCAGTATTTT.

The CDR3 protein is CASSLVSSGTPDTQYF. The CDR3 DNA sequence: TGTGCCAGCAGTTTGGTAAGTAGCGGGACCCCAGATACGCAGTATTTT. This chain connects TRBV28 to TRBJ2-3; the match to TRBD2 covers 8 bases. The CDR3 extends over 16 amino acids. In germline, CDR1 is MDHEN, CDR2 SYDVKM. Trimming cost V 3 bases and J 4 bases; bases outside gene matches: 9.

This rearrangement joins TRBV7-2 to TRBJ2-2; D perhaps matches TRBD2 (5 bases). V lost 5 bases, J lost 1 base, and 5 bases lay in between. CDR3 length: 13 amino acids. Germline V gene data show CDR1 as SGHTA and CDR2 as FQGNSA. CDR3 sequence (DNA): TGTGCCAGCAGCGCGGGGAACACCGGGGAGCTGTTTTTT. Protein sequence: CASSAGNTGELFF.

The rearrangement uses TRBV5-1 and TRBJ2-5; D gene uncertain. The V gene's germline CDR1 is SGHRS and CDR2 YFSETQ. Deletions cut 0 bases from V and 5 bases from J, with 8 bases between. The CDR3 runs to 13 residues. The CDR3 region is CASSLDWAETQYF. Written as DNA, the CDR3 is TGCGCCAGCAGCTTGGACTGGGCGGAGACCCAGTACTTC. The whole variable domain, remainder taken from reference TRBV5-1 and TRBJ2-5, is KAGVTQTPRYLIKTRGQQVTLSCSPISGHRSVSWYQQTPGQGLQFLFEYFSETQRNKGNFPGRFSGRQFSNSRSEMNVSTLELGDSALYLCASSLDWAETQYFGPGTRLLVL.

V is TRBV5-1 and J is TRBJ2-1; TRBD2 agrees at 9 bases. Trimming cost V 4 bases and J 4 bases; bases outside gene matches: 9. This CDR3 spans 16 amino acids. Germline V gene sequence: CDR1 SGHRS, CDR2 YFSETQ. The DNA of the CDR3 is TGCGCCAGCAGCCCCGATGGCGGGAGGGTTTACAATGAGCAGTTCTTC. Translating gives CASSPDGGRVYNEQFF.

The table lists this clone with a count of one. This rearrangement joins TRBV28 to TRBJ1-1, with D perhaps TRBD1 (6 bases). Trimming shortened V by 3 bases and J by 1 base, and 15 bases separated the two germline ends. The CDR3 runs 16 residues. The germline V gene encodes CDR1 MDHEN and CDR2 SYDVKM. DNA of the CDR3: TGTGCCAGCAGTTTGGAGGCGGGGGGCCAGAACACTGAAGCTTTCTTT. As protein: CASSLEAGGQNTEAFF.

The V call is TRBV7-9, the J call TRBJ1-4; 8 bases are shared with TRBD1. V shed 5 bases and J 7 bases; nucleotides not matched to a gene: 9. There are 15 residues in the CDR3. CDR1 is SEHNR and CDR2 is FQNEAQ in the germline V gene (reference sequence). The CDR3 spells CASSHRAGGGEKLFF. CDR3 DNA: TGTGCCAGCAGCCATCGGGCAGGGGGCGGTGAAAAACTGTTTTTT.

This clone showed up just once. The chain employs TRBV7-3 and TRBJ2-1; 12 positions match TRBD2. V was clipped by 1 base and J by 1 base; unmatched bases: 8. The CDR3 has 19 residues. Germline CDR1 SGHTA, CDR2 FQGTGA. This CDR3 is CASSLKGGLAGGSYNEQFF. In nucleotides, the CDR3 is TGTGCCAGCAGCTTAAAAGGGGGACTAGCGGGTGGTTCCTACAATGAGCAGTTCTTC.

In this sample, this clone turned up a few times. The V gene is TRBV28, the J gene TRBJ2-7; 8 bases are shared with TRBD1. Trimming at V came to 4 bases and at J to 1 base, leaving 6 bases not matched to a gene. CDR1 is MDHEN and CDR2 is SYDVKM in the germline V gene. The CDR3 extends over 15 amino acids. The CDR3 nucleotides are TGTGCCAGCAGTTCCCCGACAGGGGCGTCCTACGAGCAGTACTTC. As protein: CASSSPTGASYEQYF.

The V call is TRBV27, the J call TRBJ2-2, with D maybe TRBD2 (5 bases). V lost 5 bases and J 2 bases, leaving 18 bases between the germline ends. The CDR3 extends over 17 amino acids. Germline V gives CDR1 MNHEY, CDR2 SMNVEV (reference sequence). CDR3 loop: CASSPTFWSGNTGELFF. As DNA, the CDR3 is TGTGCCAGCAGTCCAACCTTCTGGAGCGGAAACACCGGGGAGCTGTTTTTT.